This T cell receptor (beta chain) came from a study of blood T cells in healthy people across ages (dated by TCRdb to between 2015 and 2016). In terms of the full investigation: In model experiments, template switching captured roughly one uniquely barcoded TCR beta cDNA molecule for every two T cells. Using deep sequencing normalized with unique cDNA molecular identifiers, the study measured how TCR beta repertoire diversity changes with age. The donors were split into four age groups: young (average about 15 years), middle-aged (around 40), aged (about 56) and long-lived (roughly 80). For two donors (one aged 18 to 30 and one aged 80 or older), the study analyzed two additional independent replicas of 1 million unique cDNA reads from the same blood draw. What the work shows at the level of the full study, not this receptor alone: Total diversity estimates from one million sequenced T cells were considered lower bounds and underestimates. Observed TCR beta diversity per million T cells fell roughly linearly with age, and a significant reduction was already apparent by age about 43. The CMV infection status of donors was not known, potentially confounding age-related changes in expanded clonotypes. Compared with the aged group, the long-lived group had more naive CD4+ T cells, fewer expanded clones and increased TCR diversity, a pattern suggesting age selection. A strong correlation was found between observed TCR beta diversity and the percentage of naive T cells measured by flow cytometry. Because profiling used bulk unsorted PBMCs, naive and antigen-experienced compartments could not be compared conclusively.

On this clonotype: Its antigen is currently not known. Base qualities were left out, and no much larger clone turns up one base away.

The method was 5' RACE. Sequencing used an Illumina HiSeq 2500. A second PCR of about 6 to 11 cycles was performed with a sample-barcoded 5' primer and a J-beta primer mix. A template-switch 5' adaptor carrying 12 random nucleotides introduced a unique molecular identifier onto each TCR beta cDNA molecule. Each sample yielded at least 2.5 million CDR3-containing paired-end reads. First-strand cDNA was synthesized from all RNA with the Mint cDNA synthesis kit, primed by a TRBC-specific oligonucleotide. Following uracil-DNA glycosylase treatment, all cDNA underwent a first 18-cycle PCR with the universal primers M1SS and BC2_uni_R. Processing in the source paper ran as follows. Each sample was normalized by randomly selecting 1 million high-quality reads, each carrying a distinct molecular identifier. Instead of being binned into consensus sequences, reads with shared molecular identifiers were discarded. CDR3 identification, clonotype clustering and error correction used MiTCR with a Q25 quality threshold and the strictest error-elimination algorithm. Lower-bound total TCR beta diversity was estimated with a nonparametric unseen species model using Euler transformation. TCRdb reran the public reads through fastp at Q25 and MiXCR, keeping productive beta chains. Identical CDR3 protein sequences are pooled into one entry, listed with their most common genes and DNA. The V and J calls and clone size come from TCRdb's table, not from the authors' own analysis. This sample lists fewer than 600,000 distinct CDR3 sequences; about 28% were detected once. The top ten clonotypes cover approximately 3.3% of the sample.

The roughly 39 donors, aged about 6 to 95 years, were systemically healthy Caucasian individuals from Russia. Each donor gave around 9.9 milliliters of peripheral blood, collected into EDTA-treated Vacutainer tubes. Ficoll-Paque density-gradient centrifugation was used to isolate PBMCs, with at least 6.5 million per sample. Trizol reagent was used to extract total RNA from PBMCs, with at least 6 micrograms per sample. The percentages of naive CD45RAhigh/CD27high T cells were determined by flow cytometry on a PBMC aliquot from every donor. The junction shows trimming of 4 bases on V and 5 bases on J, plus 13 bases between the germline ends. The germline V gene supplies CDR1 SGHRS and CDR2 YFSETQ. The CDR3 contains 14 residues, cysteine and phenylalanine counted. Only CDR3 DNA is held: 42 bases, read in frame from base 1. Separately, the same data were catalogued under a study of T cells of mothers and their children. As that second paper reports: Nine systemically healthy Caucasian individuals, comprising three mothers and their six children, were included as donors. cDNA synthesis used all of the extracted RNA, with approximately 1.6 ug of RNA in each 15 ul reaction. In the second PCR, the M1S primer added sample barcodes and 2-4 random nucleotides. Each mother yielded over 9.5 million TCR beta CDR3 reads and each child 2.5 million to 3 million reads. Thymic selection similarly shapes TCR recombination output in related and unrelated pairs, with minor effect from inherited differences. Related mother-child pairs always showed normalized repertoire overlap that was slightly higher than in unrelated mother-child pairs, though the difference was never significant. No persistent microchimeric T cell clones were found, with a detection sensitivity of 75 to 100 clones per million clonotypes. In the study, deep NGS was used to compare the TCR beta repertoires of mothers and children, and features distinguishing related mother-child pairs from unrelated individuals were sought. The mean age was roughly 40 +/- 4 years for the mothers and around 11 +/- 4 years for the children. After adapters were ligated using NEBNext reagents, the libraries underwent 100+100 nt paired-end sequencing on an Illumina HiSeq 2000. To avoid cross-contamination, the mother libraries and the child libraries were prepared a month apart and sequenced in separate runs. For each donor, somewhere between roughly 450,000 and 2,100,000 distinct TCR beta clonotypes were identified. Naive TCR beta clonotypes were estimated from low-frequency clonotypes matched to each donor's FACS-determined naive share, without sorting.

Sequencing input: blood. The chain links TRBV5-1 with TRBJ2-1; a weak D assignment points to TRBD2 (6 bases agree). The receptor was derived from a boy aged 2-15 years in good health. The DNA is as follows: TGCGCCAGCAGCCTGCAGGGAGGAGACAATGAGCAGTTCTTC. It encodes CASSLQGGDNEQFF.